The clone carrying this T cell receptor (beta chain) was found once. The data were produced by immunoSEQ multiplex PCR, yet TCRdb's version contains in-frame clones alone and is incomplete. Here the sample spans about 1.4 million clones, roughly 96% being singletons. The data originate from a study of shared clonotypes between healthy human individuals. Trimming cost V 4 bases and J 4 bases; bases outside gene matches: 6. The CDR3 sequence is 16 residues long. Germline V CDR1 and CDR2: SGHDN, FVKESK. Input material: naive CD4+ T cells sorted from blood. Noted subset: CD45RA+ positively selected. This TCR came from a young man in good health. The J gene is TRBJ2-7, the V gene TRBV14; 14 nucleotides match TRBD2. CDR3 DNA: TGTGCCAGCAGCCGAGGGACTAGCGGGAGCGGTTACGAGCAGTACTTC. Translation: CASSRGTSGSGYEQYF.